This T cell receptor beta chain is drawn from a study of CD8 T cells in Susac syndrome. With 6 bases clipped from V and 6 bases from J, the junction kept 9 bases outside the gene matches. This CDR3 contains 13 residues. CDR1 SQVTM and CDR2 ANQGSEA come from the germline V gene. Roughly 0.45 to 1 ug RNA was reverse transcribed with random hexamers. The method of amplification for TCR beta CDR3 was immunoSEQ multiplex PCR, covering 54 Vbeta and 13 Jbeta. TCRdb reanalysed the immunoSEQ multiplex PCR reads using MiXCR and keeps one entry per CDR3 protein. The table shows under 200,000 distinct CDR3 sequences, with 95% occurring only once.

The TCR comes from a human donor in good health. Input material: CD4+ T cells from PBMCs. The chain has TRBV29-1 and TRBJ2-3, with 7 bases fitting TRBD1. The chain's CDR3 is CSVGDRAKDTQYF. The CDR3 bases are TGCAGCGTGGGCGACAGGGCCAAGGATACGCAGTATTTT.